This T cell receptor (beta chain) came from a study of T cell responses to AZD1222 COVID-19 vaccine. Study-wide background: Investigators merged groups given second doses at roughly 4 or roughly 12 weeks.

On this clone: What it binds is unknown.

Produced via immunoSEQ multiplex PCR; TCRdb's table is partial and in-frame only. The sample has 100,000 to 150,000 clones, 80% to 90% seen once. General study points: The reported proportion of spike-specific TCRs targeting unmutated variant regions was nearly half.

Germline V gives CDR1 LGHNA, CDR2 YNFKEQ. The ends lost 4 bases at V and 5 bases at J; junction bases unmatched: 11. The CDR3 extends over 15 amino acids. The V and J genes are TRBV4-2 and TRBJ2-7; 7 bases agree with TRBD1. The sequencing here drew on peripheral blood, taken on day 0 of AZD1222 vaccination. The clonotype originates from an adult in good health. DNA for the CDR3: TGTGCCAGCAGCCCAAGACAGGGTGAGGTTGACGAGCAGTACTTC. Translating gives CASSPRQGEVDEQYF.